The 5 T cell receptor beta chains listed next were all sequenced from one sample in a study of metastatic and nonmetastatic thyroid tumors. MiXCR was used by TCRdb to re-call the PCR reads. Among 20,000 to 25,000 clones listed, about a quarter were seen once. No treatment had been given to any patient before thyroid surgery. Specimen: tumor tissue. These receptors were obtained from a female donor with papillary thyroid cancer or a benign thyroid nodule (not recorded which). Some clones in this sample may be carry-over from other donors' samples.

This clone was counted many times. The chain links TRBV2 to TRBJ2-5; the match to TRBD2 covers 8 bases. After removal of 1 base from V and 4 bases from J, the junction contained 5 bases not matched to a gene. CDR3 length: 15 residues. CDR1 SNHLY and CDR2 FYNNEI come from the germline V gene. CDR3 DNA sequence: TGTGCCAGCAGTGAAGAGCGGGGGATCGGAGAGACCCAGTACTTC. The encoded protein is CASSEERGIGETQYF.

A remark on this clone: A read error may be the cause here, since a much bigger clone is one base away. The rearrangement uses TRBV29-1 and TRBJ2-1; 9 bases line up with TRBD2. Trimming at V came to 7 bases and at J to 8 bases, leaving 12 bases not matched to a gene. This CDR3 contains 14 residues. The V gene's germline CDR1 is SQVTM and CDR2 ANQGSEA. CDR3 in amino acids: CSARLAVGADEQFF. In nucleotides, the CDR3 is TGCAGCGCACGACTAGCGGTGGGGGCGGATGAGCAGTTCTTC.

This clone was seen repeatedly, ten times or more. CDR3 in DNA: TGTGCCAGCAGGCTAATCTCTCAAGTTGGCTCACCCCTCCACTTT. Its translation: CASRLISQVGSPLHF. This chain joins TRBV5-4 and TRBJ1-6, with no clear D. Germline V lookup: CDR1 SGHNT, CDR2 YYREEE (reference sequence). With 5 bases removed from V and 10 bases from J, the gap between germline ends came to 19 bases. The length of the CDR3 is 15 residues.

This clone has at least ten counts. Distinct nucleotide sequences in the sample also encode this CDR3. This chain connects TRBV6-2 or TRBV6-3 to TRBJ1-5, with D uncertain. The CDR3 runs 13 residues. Germline assignment: CDR1 MNHEY and CDR2 SVGEGT. The ends were cut back, 6 bases at V and 3 bases at J, with 9 bases in the middle. The chain's CDR3 is CASRGSLNQPQHF. The CDR3 DNA reads TGTGCCAGCAGAGGCAGTCTCAATCAGCCCCAGCATTTT.

This clone was seen at least ten times. This chain connects TRBV9 to TRBJ1-1; D possibly corresponds to TRBD1 (6 bases). The CDR3 has 15 residues. Germline V lookup: CDR1 SGDLS, CDR2 YYNGEE. The V end lost 0 bases, the J end lost 5 bases, and 14 bases lay between the germline ends. The CDR3 nucleotides read TGTGCCAGCAGCGTAGAATGGCAGGGGCAAACTGAAGCTTTCTTT. Its protein product is CASSVEWQGQTEAFF.